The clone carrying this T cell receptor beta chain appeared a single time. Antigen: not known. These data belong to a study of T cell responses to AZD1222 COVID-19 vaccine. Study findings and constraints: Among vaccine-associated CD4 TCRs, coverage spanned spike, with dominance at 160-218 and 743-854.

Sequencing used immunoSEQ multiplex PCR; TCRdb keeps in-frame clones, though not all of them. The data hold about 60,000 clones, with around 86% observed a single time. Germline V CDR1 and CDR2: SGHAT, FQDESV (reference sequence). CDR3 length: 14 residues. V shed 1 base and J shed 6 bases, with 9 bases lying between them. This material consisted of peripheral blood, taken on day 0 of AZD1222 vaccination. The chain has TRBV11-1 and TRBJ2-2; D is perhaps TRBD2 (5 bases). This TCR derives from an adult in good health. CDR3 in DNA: TGTGCCAGCAGCTTAGAGGACTCGCCCGGGGAGCTGTTTTTT. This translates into CASSLEDSPGELFF.